One sample yielded the 13 T cell receptor beta chains listed below, sequenced in a study of blood T cells in healthy people across ages. Together with a sample-barcoded 5' primer, a J-beta primer mix was included in a second PCR lasting roughly 6 to 12 cycles. TCRdb re-analysed the 5' RACE reads in MiXCR, keeping a single row per CDR3 protein. The data contain approximately 2,000,000 distinct CDR3 sequences, about two fifths of them singletons. Sequencing was carried out using blood. These receptors were obtained from a human donor in good health.

The gene calls are TRBV21-1 and TRBJ2-7. TRBV21-1 is a recognized pseudogene. The CDR3 has 11 residues. The CDR3, as DNA: TGTGCCAGCAGCAAATATCCTGAGCAGTACTTC. Its translation is CASSKYPEQYF.

There are a few counts of this clonotype. The V call is TRBV6-1, the J call TRBJ1-2, with 9 bases matching TRBD1. The CDR3 is 13 amino acids. J lost 10 bases, V lost 7 bases, and 10 bases had no gene match. Germline V lookup: CDR1 MNHNS, CDR2 SASEGT. CDR3 bases: TGTGCCAGCAATCCATCCTGGGACAGGGACTACACCTTC. This codes for CASNPSWDRDYTF.

This chain links TRBV20-1 with TRBJ1-1; D may be TRBD1 (6 bases). Looked up from germline, CDR1 is DFQATT and CDR2 is SNEGSKA (reference sequence). Trimming cost V 3 bases and J 3 bases, with 17 bases left between them. The CDR3 has 15 residues. CDR3 residues: CSASSRGAGYTEAFF. The CDR3 DNA follows: TGCAGTGCTAGTTCTCGGGGGGCAGGCTACACTGAAGCTTTCTTT.

This clonotype has more than one count but fewer than ten. The chain recombines TRBV7-2 with TRBJ2-5; D gene uncertain. Trimming removed 5 bases from V and 5 bases from J, with 12 bases in between. CDR3 length: 13 residues. Germline CDR1 and CDR2: SGHTA and FQGNSA. CDR3 protein: CASSPSGWETQYF. Written as DNA, the CDR3 is TGTGCCAGCAGCCCCTCGGGCTGGGAGACCCAGTACTTC.

The chain uses TRBV2 and TRBJ1-1; tentative D call: TRBD1 (5 bases). V lost 3 bases to trimming and J lost 4 bases, with 12 bases between them. Germline V lookup: CDR1 SNHLY, CDR2 FYNNEI. This CDR3 comprises 14 residues. CDR3 amino acids: CASSDEGQGTEAFF. The CDR3 DNA is TGTGCCAGCAGTGACGAGGGTCAGGGCACTGAAGCTTTCTTT.

This clonotype was found a few times. V gene TRBV10-3 combines with J gene TRBJ1-4; D not resolved. The germline gives CDR1 ENHRY, CDR2 SYGVKD. The CDR3 contains 13 residues. The V and J ends lost 7 bases and 6 bases respectively, with 12 bases between them. In DNA, the CDR3 is TGTGCCATCACCCCTGGAAGGGATGAAAAACTGTTTTTT. Translating it yields CAITPGRDEKLFF.

This clonotype was counted a few times. At one boundary the junction diverges from the germline segment, which might be a read error. This rearrangement joins TRBV4-2 to TRBJ2-7; TRBD1 is a possible D gene (6 bases). The CDR3 totals 15 residues. Germline CDR1 and CDR2: LGHNA and YNFKEQ. The CDR3 DNA is TGTGCCAGCAGCCAAGATCGGGACAACTCCTACGGGCAGTACTTC. Translated: CASSQDRDNSYGQYF.

The chain is built from TRBV7-2 and TRBJ2-6, with a tentative D call TRBD1 (6 bases). The CDR3 loop spans 15 amino acids. Germline CDR1 reads SGHTA; CDR2 reads FQGNSA. The V end lost 1 base, the J end lost 6 bases, and 10 bases lay between the germline ends. The CDR3 nucleotides are TGTGCCAGCAGCTTAGTGGCAGGGGAGGCCAACGTCCTGACTTTC. This translates into CASSLVAGEANVLTF.

This clonotype was counted a few times. V and J are TRBV20-1 and TRBJ2-4; 8 bases fit TRBD1. The DNA end is more similar to TRBJ2-7, so the J call may be wrong. The germline V gene has CDR1 DFQATT and CDR2 SNEGSKA (reference sequence). The CDR3 totals 16 residues. The CDR3 spells CSARDRAGGIGYEQYF. CDR3 coding DNA: TGCAGTGCTAGAGATAGGGCAGGGGGCATCGGATACGAGCAGTACTTC.

This chain links TRBV29-1 with TRBJ2-3; D not certain. The CDR3 sequence is 13 residues long. Germline values: CDR1 SQVTM, CDR2 ANQGSEA. V lost 3 bases and J 2 bases, leaving 9 bases between the germline ends. The CDR3 loop is CSVDGSPTDTQYF. The CDR3 DNA follows: TGCAGCGTTGATGGGTCCCCCACAGATACGCAGTATTTT.

The chain joins TRBV13 to TRBJ1-1; 7 bases agree with TRBD1. The CDR3 length is 15 residues. With V trimmed by 5 bases and J by 5 bases, 11 bases remained unmatched. Looked up from germline, CDR1 is PRHDT and CDR2 is FYEKMQ (reference sequence). The CDR3 reads CASSPRDGTETEAFF. The CDR3 nucleotides are TGTGCCAGCAGCCCCAGGGACGGGACAGAGACTGAAGCTTTCTTT.

V gene TRBV5-1 combines with J gene TRBJ2-1, with 8 bases identical to TRBD2. V dropped 3 bases and J dropped 5; count of bases not matched to a gene: 10. The CDR3 length is 16 residues. In germline, CDR1 is SGHRS, CDR2 YFSETQ. CDR3 sequence reads: CASSSASGTRNNEQFF. The CDR3 region has the DNA TGCGCCAGCAGCTCAGCCTCCGGGACTAGAAACAATGAGCAGTTCTTC.

V and J are TRBV6-1 and TRBJ2-3; 13 bases are shared with TRBD2. This CDR3 has 19 residues. Germline-derived CDR1 and CDR2 are MNHNS and SASEGT. Trimming removed 8 bases from V and 4 bases from J; junction bases left unmatched: 18. CDR3 bases: TGTGCCAGCCGGCGCTCACTAGCGGGGGGGCTTAGGGCAGCAGATACGCAGTATTTT. Its protein is CASRRSLAGGLRAADTQYF.